Listed below are T cell receptor beta chains from one sample, sequenced in a study of T cell responses to AZD1222 COVID-19 vaccine. Produced via immunoSEQ multiplex PCR; TCRdb's table is partial and in-frame only. The repertoire holds more than 150,000 clones, with approximately 91% as singletons. The sample was peripheral blood, taken after recovery from COVID-19. Receptors were obtained from an adult who had recovered from COVID-19. Both conserved end residues are part of each CDR3.

TRBV5-4	TRBJ1-2	CASSLDTGGGLTGYGYTF
TRBV9	TRBJ1-3	CASSVGTDSGNTIYF
TRBV5-1	TRBJ2-1	CASSLRDSLTGSEQFF
TRBV28	TRBJ2-7	CASTPGPVDEQYF
TRBV3-1/TRBV3-2	TRBJ1-1	CASSPYDYDREAFF
TRBV5-8	TRBJ2-2	CASSTEGQGTGELFF
TRBV7-3	TRBJ1-1	CASRFSGTGVVNTEAFF
TRBV5-1	TRBJ1-4	CASSPPGQSNEKLFF
TRBV19	TRBJ2-6	CASSIRQGSSGANVLTF
TRBV2	TRBJ1-1	CASKSGSHMNTEAFF
TRBV19	TRBJ1-1	CASSADRGPKNTEAFF
TRBV28	TRBJ2-7	CASSFPDRDHEQYF
TRBV9	TRBJ1-2	CASSVDFGGDYTF
TRBV6-6	TRBJ2-1	CASRADRESYNEQFF
TRBV7-2	TRBJ2-5	CASSLGPLQETQYF
TRBV18	TRBJ2-7	CASSPQPGTYEQYF
TRBV9	TRBJ1-1	CASSGLGQGAEAFF
TRBV28	TRBJ2-1	CASRDRGGGEQFF
TRBV18	TRBJ1-1	CASSPLVGLDTEAFF
TRBV4-2	TRBJ2-1	CASSELHEEQFF
TRBV2	TRBJ1-1	CASSRNTEAFF
TRBV27	TRBJ2-2	CASSLSAYRGRGGELFF
TRBV10-1	TRBJ2-7	CASNAGGEVNEQYF
TRBV5-1	TRBJ2-5	CASSLETPQETQYF
TRBV4-1	TRBJ2-7	CASSQVTLGSGEQYF
TRBV7-3	TRBJ1-1	CASSPDRSPIRVF
TRBV4-1	TRBJ1-2	CASSQENRGGYGYTF
TRBV7-9	TRBJ1-1	CASSAYGTGNTEAFF
TRBV7-3	TRBJ1-3	CASSSTPGSGNTIYF
TRBV6-1	TRBJ1-6	CASSAEQGWMTGSPLHF
TRBV2	TRBJ1-2	CASSPLGTGYGYTF
TRBV7-3	TRBJ1-6	CASSREPDPNSPLHF
TRBV7-9	TRBJ2-7	CASSDASAGAHEQYF
TRBV6-5	TRBJ1-5	CASIPGTGGDQPQHF
TRBV11-1	TRBJ1-5	CASSPTGEGQPQHF
TRBV11-3	TRBJ2-7	CASSPGQQWEQYF
TRBV7-3	TRBJ1-1	CASSLDGVTGSKAFF
TRBV19	TRBJ2-1	CASSSQTRGNEQFF
TRBV7-8	TRBJ1-2	CASSPGTGRGYTF
TRBV27	TRBJ1-2	CASSPRDGNYGYTF
TRBV24-1	TRBJ2-3	CATSDSSGRALSLTSTDTQYF
TRBV2	TRBJ2-6	CASSERAAGANVLTF
TRBV13	TRBJ1-3	CASSPGDRRNTIYF
TRBV28	TRBJ2-2	CASRGLPNTGELFF
TRBV3-1/TRBV3-2	TRBJ1-3	CASSQDLGTGNTIYF
TRBV10-3	TRBJ2-1	CASGGSASSYNEQFF
TRBV19	TRBJ1-3	CASSLQTGGGNTIYF
TRBV11-2	TRBJ1-1	CASSSYSYGGGTEAFF
TRBV14	TRBJ1-1	CASSQDLGVRAFF